Shown below are 20 T cell receptor beta chains from a single sample sequenced in a study of blood T cell repertoires in COVID-19. The data were produced by immunoSEQ multiplex PCR, yet TCRdb's version contains in-frame clones alone and is incomplete. This sample has roughly 300,000 clones, with approximately 85% found just once. Source material: peripheral blood. The receptors originated from a human donor in a cohort sampled during active COVID-19.

V usage is TRBV5-1 and J usage is TRBJ2-1; 12 bases line up with TRBD2. Germline V gene lookup returns CDR1 SGHRS and CDR2 YFSETQ. There are 15 residues in the CDR3. The V segment lost 3 bases and the J segment 10 bases; nucleotides outside the gene matches: 8. The CDR3 protein is CASSSLTSGSFEQFF. The CDR3 nucleotides are TGCGCCAGCAGCTCTTTGACTAGCGGGAGTTTCGAGCAGTTCTTC.

The V and J genes are TRBV4-3 and TRBJ2-7; TRBD2 agrees at 8 bases. CDR1 and CDR2 (germline): LGHNA, YSLEER. The junction had 3 bases not matched to a gene; V was cut back by 0 bases and J by 5 bases. The CDR3 loop spans 14 amino acids. Written as DNA, the CDR3 is TGCGCCAGCAGCCAAGATCTAGCGGGCAACGAGCAGTACTTC. Protein sequence: CASSQDLAGNEQYF.

This clone was seen a few times. The CDR3 loop reads CASSLSSGSAYEQYF. The DNA of the CDR3 is TGTGCCAGCAGCTTAAGTTCCGGGTCGGCCTACGAGCAGTACTTC. This chain links TRBV7-9 with TRBJ2-7, with D hard to call. Trimming took off 2 bases at V and 2 bases at J, with 13 bases between the two ends. The CDR3 is 15 amino acids. From germline, CDR1 is SEHNR and CDR2 FQNEAQ (reference sequence).

The genes are TRBV6-4 and TRBJ2-1, with 13 nucleotides matching TRBD2. The length of the CDR3 is 15 residues. V shed 2 bases, J shed 12 bases, and the junction held 7 bases outside the gene matches. Germline V CDR1 and CDR2: MRHNA, SNTAGT. CDR3 nucleotide sequence: TGTGCCAGCAGTGACGATACTAGCGGGAGGGTGGGGCAGTTCTTC. Protein product: CASSDDTSGRVGQFF.

This clone was counted between two and nine times. This sequence joins TRBV5-1 and TRBJ2-7; 7 bases map to TRBD2. Germline assignment: CDR1 SGHRS and CDR2 YFSETQ. Unmatched junction bases numbered 11, after V lost 4 bases and J lost 4 bases. This CDR3 comprises 15 residues. In DNA form, the CDR3 reads TGCGCCAGCAGCAGGACCCCGGGACTACTTTACGAGCAGTACTTC. This translates into CASSRTPGLLYEQYF. Looking up the rest from reference TRBV5-1 and TRBJ2-7 gives the full variable domain: KAGVTQTPRYLIKTRGQQVTLSCSPISGHRSVSWYQQTPGQGLQFLFEYFSETQRNKGNFPGRFSGRQFSNSRSEMNVSTLELGDSALYLCASSRTPGLLYEQYFGPGTRLTVT.

This clone was recorded a few times. CDR3 DNA sequence: TGTGCCAGCAGCCAAGGGCTTTCCTATGGCTACACCTTC. Protein: CASSQGLSYGYTF. This chain uses TRBV14 with TRBJ1-2; D is unresolved. CDR3 length: 13 residues. Trimming left V 1 base short and J 4 bases short, with 7 bases between. The germline V gene encodes CDR1 SGHDN and CDR2 FVKESK.

V usage is TRBV21-1 and J usage is TRBJ1-6; the tabulated D call, TRBD1, remains unverified against the DNA. TRBV21-1 is deemed a pseudogene. CDR3 length: 15 residues. CDR3 amino acids: CASSKRDRANSPLHF. CDR3 sequence (DNA): TGTGCCAGCAGCAAACGGGACAGGGCTAATTCACCCCTCCACTTT.

This clone was observed a few times. This chain connects TRBV3-1 (or the pseudogene TRBV3-2) to TRBJ2-2; D gene unclear. V dropped 0 bases and J dropped 7 bases, with 6 bases sitting between them. The CDR3 has 13 amino acids. CDR1 and CDR2 from the germline V gene are LGHDT and YNNKEL (reference sequence). The CDR3 region has the DNA TGTGCCAGCAGCCAAGACAGCGACGGGGAGCTGTTTTTT. Amino acid sequence: CASSQDSDGELFF.

This clone was counted only a few times. The chain combines TRBV5-1 with TRBJ2-7; tentative D call: TRBD2 (5 bases). V shed 1 base and J shed 6 bases, with 11 bases lying between them. CDR1 is SGHRS, CDR2 YFSETQ, per germline. This CDR3 is 13 amino acids long. The CDR3 DNA reads as TGCGCCAGCAGCTTGCCGGGGATCGGCGAGCAGTACTTC. Amino acids: CASSLPGIGEQYF. The full variable domain, rest sourced from reference TRBV5-1 and TRBJ2-7, is KAGVTQTPRYLIKTRGQQVTLSCSPISGHRSVSWYQQTPGQGLQFLFEYFSETQRNKGNFPGRFSGRQFSNSRSEMNVSTLELGDSALYLCASSLPGIGEQYFGPGTRLTVT.

V usage is TRBV10-2 and J usage is TRBJ2-7, with 11 bases lining up with TRBD2. This CDR3 region has 13 residues. Looked up from germline, CDR1 is WSHSY and CDR2 is SAAADI. Unmatched junction bases numbered 6, after V lost 8 bases and J lost 6 bases. In nucleotides, the CDR3 is TGCGCCAGCCACGCTAGCGGGAGGTCCGAGCAGTACTTC. Its protein is CASHASGRSEQYF.

J is TRBJ1-1 and V is TRBV30; 8 bases line up with TRBD1. This CDR3 is 16 amino acids long. V shed 2 bases, J shed 7 bases, and the junction held 15 bases outside the gene matches. Looked up from germline, CDR1 is GTSNPN and CDR2 is SVGIG (reference sequence). Here the CDR3 DNA reads TGTGCCTGGAGTTTGGATCTCAGGGGGCTAGGGAGTGAAGCTTTCTTT. It codes for CAWSLDLRGLGSEAFF.

This rearrangement joins TRBV28 to TRBJ2-1; D uncertain. The V and J ends lost 4 bases and 3 bases respectively, with 16 bases between them. The CDR3 runs 16 residues. The V gene's germline CDR1 is MDHEN and CDR2 SYDVKM. CDR3 nucleotides: TGTGCCAGCAGTTATTATTTAGTTTCCGTCTACAATGAGCAGTTCTTC. Protein sequence: CASSYYLVSVYNEQFF. Using reference TRBV28 and TRBJ2-1 for the parts outside the CDR3, the full variable domain is DVKVTQSSRYLVKRTGEKVFLECVQDMDHENMFWYRQDPGLGLRLIYFSYDVKMKEKGDIPEGYSVSREKKERFSLILESASTNQTSMYLCASSYYLVSVYNEQFFGPGTRLTVL.

CDR3 coding DNA: TGCGCCAGCAGCTTGGGTCCCCCCCGTGAGCAGTTCTTC. This sequence encodes CASSLGPPREQFF. The rearrangement joins TRBV5-1 to TRBJ2-1; no clear D gene. The CDR3 covers 13 residues. Trimming stripped 0 bases from V and 9 bases from J, with 10 bases between. Looked up from germline, CDR1 is SGHRS and CDR2 is YFSETQ.

This sequence joins TRBV4-2 and TRBJ2-7; D remains ambiguous. The CDR3 is made up of 15 amino acids. The V end was cut by 0 bases, the J end by 4 bases, with 13 bases between. Germline V gene data show CDR1 as LGHNA and CDR2 as YNFKEQ. The CDR3 coding sequence is TGTGCCAGCAGCCAAGAGGGCGACAAGTATTACGAGCAGTACTTC. Its protein product is CASSQEGDKYYEQYF.

The V and J genes are TRBV12-2 and TRBJ1-5; TRBD1 is taken as the D call from the table, unchecked against the DNA. TRBV12-2 is marked as a pseudogene. This CDR3 comprises 15 residues. CDR3 amino acids: CASRAGTQGSQPQHF. CDR3 in DNA: TGTGCAAGTCGCGCCGGGACCCAGGGGAGTCAGCCCCAGCATTTT.

The J gene is TRBJ2-1, the V gene TRBV9; 8 bases align to TRBD2. J was trimmed by 12 bases and V by 0 bases; bases with no gene match: 5. The CDR3 loop spans 13 amino acids. Germline-derived CDR1 and CDR2 are SGDLS and YYNGEE. The CDR3 loop is CASSVGREATQFF. The CDR3 nucleotides are TGTGCCAGCAGCGTAGGGCGGGAGGCCACGCAGTTCTTC.

This chain links TRBV20-1 with TRBJ2-4; D is undetermined. V shed 3 bases and J shed 6 bases, with 6 bases lying between them. Looked up from germline, CDR1 is DFQATT and CDR2 is SNEGSKA (reference sequence). The CDR3 runs 11 residues. This chain's CDR3 is CSASAVNIQYF. CDR3 bases: TGCAGTGCTAGTGCGGTAAACATTCAGTACTTC.

This clone showed up many times. This chain joins TRBV5-1 and TRBJ2-7, with 7 bases aligning to TRBD1. This CDR3 is 15 amino acids long. The germline CDR1 and CDR2 sequences are SGHRS and YFSETQ. V lost 0 bases and J lost 0; bases outside the gene matches: 3. CDR3 coding DNA: TGCGCCAGCAGCTTGGCGGGACAGTACTCCTACGAGCAGTACTTC. Its protein is CASSLAGQYSYEQYF.

This chain uses TRBV19 with TRBJ1-4, with D unclear. This CDR3 region has 16 residues. Per germline, CDR1 LNHDA and CDR2 SQIVND (reference sequence). Trimming shortened V by 7 bases and J by 0 bases, and 15 bases separated the two germline ends. The CDR3 region has the DNA TGTGCCAGTAACAGTCGACGGGGAGCAACTAATGAAAAACTGTTTTTT. The encoded protein is CASNSRRGATNEKLFF. Variable domain in full (rest from reference TRBV19 and TRBJ1-4): DGGITQSPKYLFRKEGQNVTLSCEQNLNHDAMYWYRQDPGQGLRLIYYSQIVNDFQKGDIAEGYSVSREKKESFPLTVTSAQKNPTAFYLCASNSRRGATNEKLFFGSGTQLSVL.

The rearrangement links TRBV28 to TRBJ2-3, with 12 bases lining up with TRBD2. The germline V gene encodes CDR1 MDHEN and CDR2 SYDVKM. V was pared by 8 bases and J by 2 bases, with 5 bases of the junction left unmatched. CDR3 length: 15 amino acids. The CDR3 protein is CASGTSGRPTDTQYF. Here the CDR3 DNA reads TGTGCCAGCGGAACTAGCGGGAGGCCCACAGATACGCAGTATTTT.